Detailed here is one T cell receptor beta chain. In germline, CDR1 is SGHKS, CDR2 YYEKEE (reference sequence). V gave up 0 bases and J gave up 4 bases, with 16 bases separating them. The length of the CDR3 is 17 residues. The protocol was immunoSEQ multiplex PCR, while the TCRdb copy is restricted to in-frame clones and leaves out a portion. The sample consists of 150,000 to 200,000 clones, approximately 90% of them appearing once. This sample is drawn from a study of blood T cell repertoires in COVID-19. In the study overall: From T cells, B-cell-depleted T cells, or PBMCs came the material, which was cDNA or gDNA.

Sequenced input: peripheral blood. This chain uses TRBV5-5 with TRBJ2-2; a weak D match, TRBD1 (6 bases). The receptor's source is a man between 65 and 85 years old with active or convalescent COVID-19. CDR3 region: CASSLEWGQGTTGELFF. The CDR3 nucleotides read TGTGCCAGCAGCTTGGAGTGGGGGCAGGGGACCACCGGGGAGCTGTTTTTT.